Following are 23 T cell receptor beta chains from one sample sequenced in a study of human T cells and chemical hapten exposure (dated by TCRdb to the early 2020s). The time point label, read with the paper, signifies: pre-sensitization, week 0. The treatment or condition label of this sample denotes: therapeutic diphenylcyclopropenone sensitization with weekly scalp DPC. The protocol used for the library was RACE. The sequencing machine was a NextSeq 500. TCRdb took the public reads, trimmed them with fastp at Q25, ran MiXCR for clone calling and kept in-frame beta chains. Each entry merges the rows of one CDR3 protein and shows their most common DNA and genes. This sample holds approximately 260,000 distinct CDR3 sequences; approximately 8.6% were observed only once. The ten largest account for about 2.5% of the sample. The sample consisted of whole blood, taken in connection with sensitization to the hapten diphenylcyclopropenone (DPC). Receptors were obtained from a woman in her thirties or forties with alopecia areata. Some clones in this sample may be carry-over from other donors' samples.

The gene calls are TRBV4-3 and TRBJ1-2; no reliable D call. The V gene lost 4 bases and the J gene lost 2 bases, with 8 bases spanning the gap. The CDR3 is made up of 13 amino acids. CDR1 is LGHNA and CDR2 is YSLEER in the germline V gene. CDR3 loop: CASSLDWNYGYTF. The CDR3, as DNA: TGCGCCAGCAGCCTTGACTGGAACTATGGCTACACCTTC.

This clonotype was seen only a few times. The chain has TRBV27 and TRBJ2-7; 9 bases map to TRBD1. Trimming removed 4 bases from V and 4 bases from J; junction bases left unmatched: 5. The CDR3 extends over 14 amino acids. Germline V gene data show CDR1 as MNHEY and CDR2 as SMNVEV (reference sequence). CDR3 sequence: CASSWGQGSYEQYF. CDR3 nucleotides: TGTGCCAGCAGTTGGGGACAGGGAAGTTACGAGCAGTACTTC.

This clonotype turned up a few times. The gene calls are TRBV7-9 and TRBJ2-5; TRBD1 might be the D (6 bases). V lost 5 bases and J lost 2, with 18 bases in between. The CDR3 has 16 amino acids. Germline lookup yields CDR1 SEHNR and CDR2 FQNEAQ (reference sequence). The chain's CDR3 is CASSASRGPVQETQYF. Here the CDR3 DNA reads TGTGCCAGCAGCGCGAGCAGGGGCCCCGTACAAGAGACCCAGTACTTC.

This clonotype has just a few counts. The V call is TRBV6-5, the J call TRBJ2-7; 10 nucleotides agree with TRBD2. Looked up from germline, CDR1 is MNHEY and CDR2 is SVGAGI. Trimming took 0 bases from V and 4 from J; bases not matched to a gene: 3. The CDR3 length is 15 residues. CDR3 sequence reads: CASSYSLAGWYEQYF. As DNA, the CDR3 is TGTGCCAGCAGTTACTCACTAGCGGGATGGTACGAGCAGTACTTC.

This chain links TRBV24-1 with TRBJ2-2; D may be TRBD2 (5 bases). V was cut by 8 bases and J by 0 bases, with 15 bases left in between. Germline V gene sequence: CDR1 KGHDR, CDR2 SFDVKD. This CDR3 is 16 amino acids long. The CDR3 region is CATNKGAGANTGELFF. CDR3 DNA: TGTGCCACCAACAAGGGCGCCGGGGCGAACACCGGGGAGCTGTTTTTT.

In DNA, the CDR3 is TGTGCCAGCAGCTCGACTAGTCTGATAGATACGCAGTATTTT. Protein product: CASSSTSLIDTQYF. The rearrangement joins TRBV11-2 to TRBJ2-3, with TRBD2 as a possible D gene (6 bases). This CDR3 comprises 14 residues. The germline V gene encodes CDR1 SGHAT and CDR2 FQNNGV. Deletions cut 4 bases from V and 5 bases from J, with 13 bases between.

This clonotype was seen ten or more times. V usage is TRBV20-1 and J usage is TRBJ2-1; maybe TRBD2 (5 bases). V lost 6 bases to trimming and J lost 0 bases, with 15 bases between them. CDR1 is DFQATT, CDR2 SNEGSKA, per germline (reference sequence). CDR3 length equals 15 residues. The CDR3: CSAPRPGSSYNEQFF. CDR3 DNA: TGCAGTGCCCCCCGACCGGGGAGCTCCTACAATGAGCAGTTCTTC.

This clonotype was counted ten times or more. V is TRBV6-5 and J is TRBJ2-6; D possibly corresponds to TRBD2 (5 bases). V lost 6 bases to trimming and J lost 2 bases, with 11 bases between them. The CDR3 has 15 amino acids. Germline CDR1 and CDR2: MNHEY and SVGAGI. CDR3 region: CASSPTGTGANVLTF. CDR3 in DNA: TGTGCCAGCAGCCCCACGGGGACTGGGGCCAACGTCCTGACTTTC.

This clonotype was seen at least ten times. CDR3 DNA: TGTGCCAGCAGCTCCGGGACAGTAATGAACACTGAAGCTTTCTTT. Amino acids: CASSSGTVMNTEAFF. This sequence joins TRBV7-2 and TRBJ1-1; 7 bases are shared with TRBD1. Germline lookup yields CDR1 SGHTA and CDR2 FQGNSA. CDR3 length: 15 residues. Unmatched junction bases numbered 5, after V lost 4 bases and J lost 0 bases.

This clonotype was detected a few times. The chain carries TRBV11-2 and TRBJ1-1, with 7 bases lining up with TRBD1. Germline V gene sequence: CDR1 SGHAT, CDR2 FQNNGV. The J segment lost 2 bases and the V segment lost 7 bases, leaving 13 bases of the junction unmatched. The CDR3 covers 16 residues. Here the CDR3 reads CASTGDRSFANTEAFF. In nucleotides, the CDR3 is TGTGCCAGCACAGGGGACAGAAGCTTTGCCAACACTGAAGCTTTCTTT.

This clonotype turned up a few times. V usage is TRBV30 and J usage is TRBJ2-1; D unclear. The CDR3 sequence is 12 residues long. Germline V lookup: CDR1 GTSNPN, CDR2 SVGIG (reference sequence). Between the trimmed V and J ends, which lost 0 bases and 4 bases, there was a span of 4 bases. This CDR3 reads CAWSVYYNEQFF. Written as DNA, the CDR3 is TGTGCCTGGAGTGTATATTACAATGAGCAGTTCTTC.

The chain has TRBV24-1 and TRBJ2-4; no clear D gene. CDR3 length equals 14 residues. V shed 5 bases and J shed 6 bases, with 13 bases lying between them. The germline V gene has CDR1 KGHDR and CDR2 SFDVKD. CDR3 coding DNA: TGTGCCACCAGTGGGACCGGGTCCGCAAACATTCAGTACTTC. This encodes CATSGTGSANIQYF.

The V call is TRBV27, the J call TRBJ2-7; D might be TRBD1 or TRBD2, each matching 5 bases. The CDR3 consists of 14 residues. With 8 bases removed from V and 0 bases from J, the gap between germline ends came to 14 bases. Germline loops: CDR1 MNHEY, CDR2 SMNVEV (reference sequence). In DNA form, the CDR3 reads TGTGCCAGCGGAAGAGGGGCCAACTCCTACGAGCAGTACTTC. This gives the protein CASGRGANSYEQYF.

This chain uses TRBV12-3 or TRBV12-4 with TRBJ2-2; D gene uncertain. Trimming shortened V by 5 bases and J by 2 bases, and 12 bases separated the two germline ends. The CDR3 loop spans 15 amino acids. CDR3 sequence (DNA): TGTGCCAGCAGTCCCATTGAACTTAACACCGGGGAGCTGTTTTTT. Its translation: CASSPIELNTGELFF.

This chain connects TRBV5-1 to TRBJ1-2, with 7 bases aligning to TRBD1. This CDR3 is built from 18 residues. The germline gives CDR1 SGHRS, CDR2 YFSETQ. The junction had 15 bases not matched to a gene; V was cut back by 4 bases and J by 0 bases. This CDR3 is CASSAQKDRLPPNYGYTF. CDR3 nucleotide sequence: TGCGCCAGCAGCGCACAGAAGGACAGGCTGCCTCCTAACTATGGCTACACCTTC.

This clonotype was detected many times. This sequence joins TRBV2 and TRBJ1-2, with 7 bases identical to TRBD1. The germline gives CDR1 SNHLY, CDR2 FYNNEI. Losses at the gene ends were 4 bases for V and 5 bases for J; bases not matched to a gene: 1. There are 12 residues in the CDR3. As DNA, the CDR3 is TGTGCCAGCAGTGCAGGGGGATATGGCTACACCTTC. Translation: CASSAGGYGYTF.

The chain carries TRBV29-1 and TRBJ2-7, with D possibly matching TRBD2 (7 bases). Germline CDR1 SQVTM, CDR2 ANQGSEA. There are 14 residues in the CDR3. The CDR3 coding sequence is TGCGCCATCCTAAAGGGGGGGAAACCCTACGAGCAGTACTTC. Translating it yields CAILKGGKPYEQYF.

This clonotype occurred a few times. This chain connects TRBV6-5 to TRBJ1-5, with TRBD1 matching over 11 bases. J was trimmed by 7 bases and V by 6 bases; bases with no gene match: 2. Germline V gene lookup returns CDR1 MNHEY and CDR2 SVGAGI. The CDR3 spans 13 residues. The DNA for the CDR3 is TGTGCCAGCAGGGGGACAGGGGGACAGCCCCAGCATTTT. It codes for CASRGTGGQPQHF.

The V gene is TRBV6-5, the J gene TRBJ1-1, with D uncertain. V lost 6 bases to trimming and J lost 8 bases, with 16 bases between them. This CDR3 has 13 amino acids. Germline values: CDR1 MNHEY, CDR2 SVGAGI. CDR3 DNA: TGTGCCAGCAGAAATATGGGATCAAGAGAAGCTTTCTTT. This gives the protein CASRNMGSREAFF.

This clonotype has more than one count but fewer than ten. The chain joins TRBV9 to TRBJ2-1; 9 bases line up with TRBD2. Germline trimming cut 4 bases from V and 6 bases from J; bases unmatched to any gene: 11. Germline V gives CDR1 SGDLS, CDR2 YYNGEE. CDR3 length: 16 residues. CDR3 bases: TGTGCCAGCAGCCGGATAGCGGGAGAGATCGGCAATGAGCAGTTCTTC. This codes for CASSRIAGEIGNEQFF.

This chain joins TRBV5-1 and TRBJ2-3, with 10 positions matching TRBD2. The V gene end was trimmed by 5 bases and the J gene end by 3 bases; junction bases not matched to a gene: 9. The CDR3 is made up of 16 amino acids. Looked up from germline, CDR1 is SGHRS and CDR2 is YFSETQ. The chain's CDR3 is CASRVGTSGMTDTQYF. The CDR3 DNA follows: TGCGCCAGCAGGGTCGGAACTAGCGGGATGACAGATACGCAGTATTTT.

In its sample, this clonotype was seen a few times. This chain connects TRBV12-3 or TRBV12-4 to TRBJ1-3, with D perhaps TRBD1 (6 bases). The ends were cut back, 3 bases at V and 3 bases at J, with 9 bases in the middle. The CDR3 loop spans 14 amino acids. Here the CDR3 DNA reads TGTGCCAGCAGTTTTCGAGGGGGTGGAAACACCATATATTTT. This translates into CASSFRGGGNTIYF.

In this sample, this clonotype turned up a few times. The chain employs TRBV28 and TRBJ1-5; TRBD1 matches at 7 bases. Looked up from germline, CDR1 is MDHEN and CDR2 is SYDVKM. The CDR3 runs 16 residues. The V and J ends lost 4 bases and 2 bases, in that order; junction bases with no gene match: 8. The DNA of the CDR3 is TGTGCCAGCAGTTCCCAGGGGGTTTTAGGCAATCAGCCCCAGCATTTT. Translating gives CASSSQGVLGNQPQHF. The full variable domain, rest sourced from reference TRBV28 and TRBJ1-5, is DVKVTQSSRYLVKRTGEKVFLECVQDMDHENMFWYRQDPGLGLRLIYFSYDVKMKEKGDIPEGYSVSREKKERFSLILESASTNQTSMYLCASSSQGVLGNQPQHFGDGTRLSIL.